This T cell receptor (beta chain) was recovered during a study of cytomegalovirus exposure and HLA in healthy donors. Primers: 60 Vbeta forward and 13 Jbeta reverse. Assay used: immunoSEQ multiplex PCR; TCRdb lists only in-frame clones, some missing. There are approximately 170,000 clones in the sample; around 80% occur only once, and roughly 5% lies in the top ten. The CDR3 contains 15 residues. Germline V gene data show CDR1 as MNHEY and CDR2 as SVGAGI. With V trimmed by 5 bases and J by 3 bases, 6 bases remained unmatched. To note about this clone: Its target is unknown.

Study-level results: In a later analysis, parvovirus B19, influenza, CMV and Epstein-Barr virus appeared linked to several top co-occurrence clusters.

This chain uses TRBV6-5 with TRBJ1-1; 10 bases map to TRBD1. The sequence was collected from a male donor in good health and CMV-seronegative. Sequencing used PBMCs. The CDR3 DNA sequence: TGTGCCAGCAGTCGGGTGGGGACAGGGGACACTGAAGCTTTCTTT. Its translation: CASSRVGTGDTEAFF.